This TCR beta chain emerged from a study of cytomegalovirus exposure and HLA in healthy donors. Notes on the study in general: In vitro, a few CMV-associated chains proved specific for CMV antigens.

This CDR3 comprises 15 residues. The germline V gene has CDR1 LNHDA and CDR2 SQIVND (reference sequence). With 2 bases removed from V and 4 bases from J, the gap between germline ends came to 14 bases. Remarks on this clone: As yet, its antigen is unknown.

Primers for the PCR totalled 60 Vbeta and 13 Jbeta. Generated by immunoSEQ multiplex PCR, the TCRdb table keeps only in-frame clones and is missing some. The table includes 200,000 to 250,000 clones, 82% detected once. The receptor's source is a woman aged 35 to 49 in good health and CMV-seronegative. Source material: PBMCs. The chain carries TRBV19 and TRBJ1-1; D not certain. CDR3 sequence reads: CASSISSRGFTEAFF. CDR3 nucleotides: TGTGCCAGTAGTATATCCTCTCGGGGTTTCACTGAAGCTTTCTTT.